The 5 T cell receptor beta chains listed next were all sequenced from one sample in a study of regulatory T cells in long-lasting Graves disease. The TCR beta library used iRepertoire HTBI primers with Arm-PCR amplification of CDR3. A single record per CDR3 protein comes from TCRdb applying MiXCR to the multiplex PCR reads. The table includes about 530,000 distinct CDR3 sequences, about 16% detected once. Regarding time point: newly diagnosed GD, antithyroid drugs for less than 3 months. The TCR library was made from RNA extracted from PBMCs. The same specimen was also included in a second study, on T cells in Graves' hyperthyroidism and ophthalmopathy.

The specimen was peripheral blood mononuclear cells (PBMCs), collected at new diagnosis, from a patient treated with antithyroid drugs. Receptor source: a woman aged 35-65 years with Graves disease.

The rearrangement uses TRBV4-1 and TRBJ2-1; D uncertain. Trimming shortened V by 2 bases and J by 6 bases, and 11 bases separated the two germline ends. Per the germline V gene, CDR1 is MGHRA and CDR2 is YSYEKL. This CDR3 region has 14 residues. CDR3 region: CASSQFVGSNEQFF. Written as DNA, the CDR3 is TGCGCCAGCAGCCAATTTGTCGGGTCCAATGAGCAGTTCTTC.

This clonotype was observed at least ten times. The chain carries TRBV24-1 and TRBJ2-1, with D perhaps given as TRBD1 or TRBD2 (5 bases each). The CDR3 extends over 16 amino acids. Trimming took off 1 base at V and 5 bases at J, with 14 bases between the two ends. The germline CDR1 and CDR2 sequences are KGHDR and SFDVKD. The chain's CDR3 is CATSDFDRDGHNEQFF. The CDR3 DNA reads as TGTGCCACCAGTGATTTCGACCGGGACGGACACAATGAGCAGTTCTTC.

Ten or more counts support this clonotype. J is TRBJ1-6 and V is TRBV2; D call uncertain. The CDR3 spans 15 residues. Trimming shortened V by 7 bases and J by 0 bases, and 10 bases separated the two germline ends. Germline values: CDR1 SNHLY, CDR2 FYNNEI. CDR3 coding DNA: TGTGCCAGCAATTCGTTAAGCTCCTATAATTCACCCCTCCACTTT. It specifies CASNSLSSYNSPLHF. The full variable domain, completed using reference TRBV2 and TRBJ1-6, is EPEVTQTPSHQVTQMGQEVILRCVPISNHLYFYWYRQILGQKVEFLVSFYNNEISEKSEIFDDQFSVERPDGSNFTLKIRSTKLEDSAMYFCASNSLSSYNSPLHFGNGTRLTVT.

The V gene is TRBV29-1, the J gene TRBJ1-1; the D gene is possibly TRBD1 (5 bases). CDR1 and CDR2 (germline): SQVTM, ANQGSEA. The V gene lost 6 bases and the J gene lost 0 bases, with 11 bases spanning the gap. The CDR3 covers 13 residues. The CDR3 coding sequence is TGCAGCGTCCGACAGTTCTTGAACACTGAAGCTTTCTTT. Residues: CSVRQFLNTEAFF.

A few counts support this clonotype. This chain connects TRBV6-1 to TRBJ2-1; weak D call: TRBD2 (5 bases). Germline lookup yields CDR1 MNHNS and CDR2 SASEGT. The CDR3 loop spans 16 amino acids. V was trimmed by 1 base and J by 9 bases, leaving 19 bases between them. The CDR3 DNA reads as TGTGCCAGCAGTGAAGTACTAGACCTGGCTGGTAGTGAGCAGTTCTTC. It specifies CASSEVLDLAGSEQFF.